Below, 16 T cell receptor beta chains from the same sample are listed, as sequenced in a study of human thymus T cells. Measured with immunoSEQ multiplex PCR; TCRdb has only the in-frame clones, and not every one. Of some 78,000 clones in the sample, nearly 98% are singletons; the top ten hold 0.025% to 0.04%. Corrective cardiac operations yielded the resected thymus tissue. The sequencing input was thymus tissue. The receptors were gathered from a boy under two years old with a congenital heart defect but otherwise immunologically healthy.

J is TRBJ1-5 and V is TRBV4-2; maybe TRBD1 (6 bases). V lost 4 bases, J lost 0 bases, and 19 bases lay in between. In germline, CDR1 is LGHNA, CDR2 YNFKEQ. The length of the CDR3 is 18 residues. The CDR3 here is CASSLGGTGQNSNQPQHF. The CDR3 bases are TGTGCCAGCAGCCTCGGAGGTACGGGACAAAATAGCAATCAGCCCCAGCATTTT.

The rearrangement links TRBV4-3 to TRBJ2-2; 9 bases line up with TRBD1. V lost 0 bases, J lost 7 bases, and 9 bases stayed unmatched. CDR1 LGHNA and CDR2 YSLEER come from the germline V gene. The CDR3 is 17 amino acids. CDR3 residues: CASSQEMIRTGVGELFF. The CDR3 DNA follows: TGCGCCAGCAGCCAAGAAATGATAAGGACAGGGGTCGGGGAGCTGTTTTTT.

This rearrangement joins TRBV18 to TRBJ2-3; 9 bases line up with TRBD2. V gave up 2 bases and J gave up 0 bases; unmatched junction bases: 15. The CDR3 contains 20 residues. Germline V lookup: CDR1 KGHSH, CDR2 LQKENI. CDR3 DNA: TGTGCCAGCTCACCAAGGGCTAGCGGGGCACCCTGGGCTAGCACAGATACGCAGTATTTT. Its protein is CASSPRASGAPWASTDTQYF.

J is TRBJ1-3 and V is TRBV7-9; perhaps TRBD1 as D (5 bases). The CDR3 is 17 residues long. CDR1 and CDR2 (germline): SEHNR, FQNEAQ (reference sequence). The ends were cut back, 3 bases at V and 1 base at J, with 16 bases in the middle. The CDR3, as DNA: TGTGCCAGCAGCTTCTCCGTCACAGGTTCTTCTGGAAACACCATATATTTT. This codes for CASSFSVTGSSGNTIYF. The full variable domain, in which reference TRBV7-9 and TRBJ1-3 provide the parts outside the CDR3, is DTGVSQNPRHKITKRGQNVTFRCDPISEHNRLYWYRQTLGQGPEFLTYFQNEAQLEKSRLLSDRFSAERPKGSFSTLEIQRTEQGDSAMYLCASSFSVTGSSGNTIYFGEGSWLTVV.

This chain connects TRBV6-1 to TRBJ2-5; either TRBD1 or TRBD2 may fit D (5 bases each). Trimming left V 1 base short and J 2 bases short, with 14 bases between. Germline assignment: CDR1 MNHNS and CDR2 SASEGT. The CDR3 extends over 16 amino acids. CDR3: CASSEVEGIRQETQYF. CDR3 bases: TGTGCCAGCAGTGAAGTCGAGGGGATAAGGCAAGAGACCCAGTACTTC.

The V call is TRBV10-3, the J call TRBJ2-3; a possible D gene is TRBD2 (7 bases). This CDR3 contains 17 residues. The germline V gene encodes CDR1 ENHRY and CDR2 SYGVKD. The V gene lost 3 bases and the J gene lost 2 bases, with 18 bases spanning the gap. The DNA for the CDR3 is TGTGCCATCAGTGAAGGGGGGGCCCCCAAAGACACAGATACGCAGTATTTT. Its protein product is CAISEGGAPKDTDTQYF.

The V gene is TRBV5-6, the J gene TRBJ2-5, with D hard to call. From germline, CDR1 is SGHDT and CDR2 YYEEEE. V gave up 1 base and J gave up 2 bases, with 9 bases separating them. CDR3 length equals 14 residues. Written as DNA, the CDR3 is TGTGCCAGCAGCTTGTGGCAGCTTCAAGAGACCCAGTACTTC. It codes for CASSLWQLQETQYF.

The gene calls are TRBV28 and TRBJ1-1, with D maybe TRBD1 (5 bases). This CDR3 is built from 14 residues. V was clipped by 7 bases and J by 1 base, with 13 bases between them. Germline CDR1 and CDR2: MDHEN and SYDVKM. The CDR3 is CASTGRGPNTEAFF. In DNA, the CDR3 is TGTGCCAGCACGGGGAGGGGCCCGAACACTGAAGCTTTCTTT.

The chain couples TRBV7-2 to TRBJ2-5; 12 positions match TRBD2. The V and J ends lost 1 base and 0 bases, in that order; junction bases with no gene match: 9. This CDR3 has 19 amino acids. Germline V gene lookup returns CDR1 SGHTA and CDR2 FQGNSA. CDR3 sequence: CASSLEAASGGGNQETQYF. The CDR3 DNA follows: TGTGCCAGCAGCTTAGAGGCGGCTAGCGGGGGGGGAAACCAAGAGACCCAGTACTTC. Full variable domain (remainder filled in from reference TRBV7-2 and TRBJ2-5): GAGVSQSPSNKVTEKGKDVELRCDPISGHTALYWYRQSLGQGLEFLIYFQGNSAPDKSGLPSDRFSAERTGGSVSTLTIQRTQQEDSAVYLCASSLEAASGGGNQETQYFGPGTRLLVL.

This chain uses TRBV10-3 with TRBJ2-6; a weak D match, TRBD1 (5 bases). Germline V gives CDR1 ENHRY, CDR2 SYGVKD. Trimming removed 8 bases at V and 4 bases at J, with 27 bases between. The CDR3 spans 19 residues. CDR3 region: CAIVLFWHRQESGANVLTF. The CDR3 DNA reads as TGTGCCATCGTTCTATTCTGGCACAGGCAGGAATCAGGGGCCAACGTCCTGACTTTC.

CDR3 protein: CASSFSGQANSYEQYF. CDR3 coding DNA: TGTGCCAGCAGCTTTTCGGGGCAGGCCAACTCCTACGAGCAGTACTTC. The J gene is TRBJ2-7, the V gene TRBV7-2, with D possibly called TRBD1 or TRBD2 (5 bases each). Germline V CDR1 and CDR2: SGHTA, FQGNSA. The CDR3 sequence is 16 residues long. Between the trimmed V and J ends, which lost 3 bases and 0 bases, there was a span of 15 bases.

This clone was counted once. The V and J genes are TRBV5-6 and TRBJ2-2, with D hard to call. From germline, CDR1 is SGHDT and CDR2 YYEEEE. CDR3 length: 15 residues. The V gene lost 3 bases and the J gene lost 0 bases, with 9 bases spanning the gap. In DNA, the CDR3 is TGTGCCAGCAGCTGGGTCAGGCCGAACACCGGGGAGCTGTTTTTT. Residues: CASSWVRPNTGELFF.

The V gene is TRBV6-6, the J gene TRBJ2-1; no reliable D call. The germline V and J ends were trimmed by 0 bases and 6 bases, with 3 bases remaining between them. The CDR3 is 12 amino acids. Germline V lookup: CDR1 MNHNY, CDR2 SVGAGI (reference sequence). The DNA for the CDR3 is TGTGCCAGCAGTTACTCGGGCAATGAGCAGTTCTTC. Translation gives CASSYSGNEQFF.

This sequence joins TRBV21-1 and TRBJ2-7; the DNA was not used to check the table's D call, TRBD2. TRBV21-1 is classified as a pseudogene. This CDR3 is built from 16 residues. The DNA of the CDR3 is TGTGCCAGCAGCGCCCATGGGAGAGGACTAGCGGGGGAGCAGTACTTC. Translating gives CASSAHGRGLAGEQYF.

The chain joins TRBV6-5 to TRBJ2-5, with 10 bases identical to TRBD1. Trimming cost V 2 bases and J 0 bases; bases outside gene matches: 0. Germline CDR1 and CDR2: MNHEY and SVGAGI. This CDR3 has 15 amino acids. The CDR3 sequence is CASSYGTGDQETQYF. CDR3 DNA sequence: TGTGCCAGCAGTTACGGGACAGGGGACCAAGAGACCCAGTACTTC.

This clone was detected only once. V and J are TRBV6-1 and TRBJ1-4; 7 nucleotides align to TRBD1. V lost 8 bases to trimming and J lost 4 bases; unmatched junction nucleotides: 4. The CDR3 covers 13 residues. Germline-derived CDR1 and CDR2 are MNHNS and SASEGT. The CDR3, as DNA: TGTGCCAGCCGGGGACAGATTAATGAAAAACTGTTTTTT. The encoded protein is CASRGQINEKLFF.